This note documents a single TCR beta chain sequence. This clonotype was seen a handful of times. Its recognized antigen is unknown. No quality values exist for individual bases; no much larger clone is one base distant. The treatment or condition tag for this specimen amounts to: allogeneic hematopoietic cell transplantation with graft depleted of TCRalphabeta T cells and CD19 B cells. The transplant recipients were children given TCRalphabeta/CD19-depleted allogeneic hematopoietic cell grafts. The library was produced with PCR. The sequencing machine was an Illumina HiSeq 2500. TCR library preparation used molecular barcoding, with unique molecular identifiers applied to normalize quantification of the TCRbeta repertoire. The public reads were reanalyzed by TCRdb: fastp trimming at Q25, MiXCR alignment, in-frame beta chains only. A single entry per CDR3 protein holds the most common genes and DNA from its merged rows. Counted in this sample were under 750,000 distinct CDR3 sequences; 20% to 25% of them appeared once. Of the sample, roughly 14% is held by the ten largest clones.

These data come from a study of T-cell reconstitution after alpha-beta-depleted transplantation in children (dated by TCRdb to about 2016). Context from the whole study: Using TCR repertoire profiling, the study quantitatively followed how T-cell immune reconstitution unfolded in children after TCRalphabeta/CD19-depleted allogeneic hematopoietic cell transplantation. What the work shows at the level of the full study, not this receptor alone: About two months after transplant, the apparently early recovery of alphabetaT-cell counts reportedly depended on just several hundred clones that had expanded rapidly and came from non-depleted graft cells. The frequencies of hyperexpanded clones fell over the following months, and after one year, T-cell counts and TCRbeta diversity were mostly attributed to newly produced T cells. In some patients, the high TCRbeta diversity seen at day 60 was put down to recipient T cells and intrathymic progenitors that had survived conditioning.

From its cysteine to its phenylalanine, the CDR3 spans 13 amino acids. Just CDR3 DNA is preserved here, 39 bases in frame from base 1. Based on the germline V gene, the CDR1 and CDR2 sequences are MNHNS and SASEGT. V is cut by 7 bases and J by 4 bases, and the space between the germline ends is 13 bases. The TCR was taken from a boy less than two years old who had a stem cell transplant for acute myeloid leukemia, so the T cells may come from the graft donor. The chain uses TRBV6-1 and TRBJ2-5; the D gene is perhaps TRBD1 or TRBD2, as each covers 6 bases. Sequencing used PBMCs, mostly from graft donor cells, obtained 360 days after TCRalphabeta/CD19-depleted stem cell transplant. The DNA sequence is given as TGTGCCAGCAATCTGGGGGGCAGAGAGACCCAGTACTTC. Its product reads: CASNLGGRETQYF.